This TCR beta chain was identified in a study of beta chain features in type 1 diabetes. As for the study in general: All samples yielded roughly 100,000,000 examined sorted cells.

The CDR3 consists of 16 residues. Trimming took 0 bases from V and 4 from J; bases not matched to a gene: 5. The germline V gene encodes CDR1 MNHEY and CDR2 SVGAGI. Expressed TCRB transcripts were sequenced after all isolated RNA was converted to cDNA. Data came from immunoSEQ multiplex PCR; TCRdb stores just in-frame clones and leaves some out. The table records about 240,000 clones, 11% to 15% of them present only once. As regards this clone: Its target is not known.

Study-wide results and caveats: Naive, central memory and Treg TCRB repertoires seemed to resemble each other more closely in patients than they did in healthy donors. Shorter TCRB CDR3s, moderately but significantly so, were found in Type 1 diabetes patients in all four CD4+ subsets.

The chain uses TRBV6-5 and TRBJ2-7; 11 bases are a match to TRBD2. Input material: naive CD4+ T cells from blood. This TCR came from a man aged 25-45 years with type 1 diabetes. The CDR3 sequence is CASSYSKASGGYEQYF. The CDR3 nucleotides are TGTGCCAGCAGTTACTCAAAAGCTAGCGGGGGGTACGAGCAGTACTTC.